The 29 T cell receptor beta chains presented below share a single source sample, sequenced in a study of tumor and adjacent non-tumor tissue in lung cancer. TCRbeta libraries were built with three rounds of nested PCR, modified from ARM-PCR. From the multiplex PCR reads, TCRdb called clonotypes with MiXCR, one entry per CDR3 protein. This table holds 120,000 or so distinct CDR3 sequences, 66% found once. This sample's RNA came from whole unsorted tissue. The sample comprised lung tumor tissue. The receptors derive from a man aged 25-40 years with non-small cell lung cancer.

This clonotype was observed a few times. The junction and the germline gene differ at one end; a read error may be behind it. This chain uses TRBV20-1 with TRBJ2-7, with 7 bases fitting TRBD1. CDR1 DFQATT and CDR2 SNEGSKA come from the germline V gene (reference sequence). The CDR3 spans 15 residues. The CDR3 bases are TGCAGTGCATTTGGAGACAGGGATTCTTACTACAAGCAGTACTTC. This codes for CSAFGDRDSYYKQYF.

This clonotype occurred a few times. This sequence may be a read error, since a much larger clone differs from it by one base. J is TRBJ2-1 and V is TRBV20-1; 7 nucleotides line up with TRBD2. There are 10 residues in the CDR3. Germline V CDR1 and CDR2: DFQATT, SNEGSKA (reference sequence). CDR3 nucleotides: TGCAGTGCCCCACTAGCGAGAGGTCTCTTC. The encoded protein is CSAPLARGLF.

V gene TRBV11-2 combines with J gene TRBJ2-7, with D perhaps matching TRBD2 (6 bases). The V end lost 1 base, the J end lost 13 bases, and 17 bases lay between the germline ends. The CDR3 covers 13 residues. From germline, CDR1 is SGHAT and CDR2 FQNNGV. CDR3 sequence reads: CASSLGQLSGQYF. CDR3 nucleotide sequence: TGTGCCAGCAGCTTAGGGCAGCTGAGCGGGCAATACTTC.

This clonotype was counted at least ten times. This chain links TRBV20-1 with TRBJ1-1; D uncertain. The CDR3 has 13 amino acids. Germline V gene lookup returns CDR1 DFQATT and CDR2 SNEGSKA (reference sequence). The V end was cut by 3 bases, the J end by 1 base, with 9 bases between. For the CDR3, the DNA is TGCAGTGCTAGTAATTCAGGGAACACTGAAGCTTTCTTT. Its translation: CSASNSGNTEAFF.

The chain has TRBV11-2 and TRBJ2-1; D gene uncertain. This CDR3 has 16 residues. V was trimmed by 2 bases and J by 4 bases, leaving 15 bases between them. CDR1 is SGHAT and CDR2 is FQNNGV in the germline V gene. Here the CDR3 reads CASSLHATASYNEQFF. The CDR3 coding sequence is TGTGCCAGCAGCTTACATGCTACCGCGTCTTACAATGAGCAGTTCTTC.

This clonotype was seen only once. Relative to the germline gene, one junction end is altered; a read error may explain this. This rearrangement joins TRBV11-2 to TRBJ2-7, with D unclear. Germline CDR1 is SGHAT and CDR2 is FQNNGV. The CDR3 loop spans 13 amino acids. The CDR3 DNA reads TGTCCCAGCACCTTAAACCCGGGCTCCGAGCAGTACTTC. Protein sequence: CPSTLNPGSEQYF. Supplemented by reference TRBV11-2 and TRBJ2-7, the full variable domain reads EAGVAQSPRYKIIEKRQSVAFWCNPISGHATLYWYQQILGQGPKLLIQFQNNGVVDDSQLPKDRFSAERLKGVDSTLKIQPAKLEDSAVYLCPSTLNPGSEQYFGPGTRLTVT.

A remark on this clonotype: A much larger clone is a single base away; this may be a read error. Because it lacks the conserved phenylalanine or tryptophan at the end, this CDR3 is likely a read error. The rearrangement uses TRBV6-5 and TRBJ2-1; 7 bases align to TRBD2. The V gene end was trimmed by 2 bases and the J gene end by 6 bases; junction bases not matched to a gene: 4. This CDR3 is built from 14 residues. Germline values: CDR1 MNHEY, CDR2 SVGAGI. CDR3 in DNA: TGTGCCAGCAGTTACCCCGGGAGGACCAATGAGCAGTTCTCC. It is translated as CASSYPGRTNEQFS.

About this clonotype itself: This may come from a read error, since a much larger clone is one base off. The CDR3 DNA reads TGTGCCAGCATGTCCGACAGGGGCTGGGGAAACACCATATATTTT. Translation: CASMSDRGWGNTIYF. The rearrangement joins TRBV6-5 to TRBJ1-3; the match to TRBD1 covers 8 bases. Germline lookup yields CDR1 MNHEY and CDR2 SVGAGI. With 7 bases clipped from V and 4 bases from J, the junction kept 9 bases outside the gene matches. This CDR3 has 15 residues.

The rearrangement uses TRBV1 and TRBJ2-2. TRBV1 is tagged as a pseudogene. This CDR3 region has 12 residues. CDR3 in DNA: TGCACCAGCGGATTAGAAGCCGGGGAGCTGTTTTTT. Translation: CTSGLEAGELFF.

Turning to this clonotype: Just one base apart from a much larger clone, this may be a read error. The rearrangement links TRBV4-2 to TRBJ2-1; 9 nucleotides match TRBD2. The CDR3 runs to 16 residues. In germline, CDR1 is LGHNA, CDR2 YNFKEQ. With V trimmed by 8 bases and J by 4 bases, 12 bases remained unmatched. In DNA, the CDR3 is TGTGCCAGCGGTCCTACTAGCGGGTGGGCTTACAATGAGCAGTTCTTC. Translated: CASGPTSGWAYNEQFF.

With respect to this clonotype: A much larger clone differs from this one at a single base, so this may be a read error. The V and J genes are TRBV6-4 and TRBJ2-3; 11 nucleotides line up with TRBD1. The length of the CDR3 is 14 residues. Germline V gene sequence: CDR1 MRHNA, CDR2 SNTAGT. The CDR3 DNA follows: TGTGCCAACAGTGACGGGACAGGGGGAGATACGCAGTATTTT. It is translated as CANSDGTGGDTQYF.

Concerning this clonotype: A read error may be the cause here, since a much bigger clone is one base away. This chain connects TRBV20-1 to TRBJ2-5; no clear D. The CDR3 extends over 13 amino acids. CDR1 and CDR2 from the germline V gene are DFQATT and SNEGSKA (reference sequence). DNA of the CDR3: TGCAATGCTAGAGAGACGGTGCAAGAGACCCAGTACTTC. It encodes CNARETVQETQYF.

In regard to this clonotype: In this CDR3 the conserved last residue, phenylalanine or tryptophan, is missing, so a read error is likely. This chain links TRBV5-4 with TRBJ2-7, with 9 bases matching TRBD1. In germline, CDR1 is SGHNT, CDR2 YYREEE (reference sequence). This CDR3 comprises 15 residues. CDR3 nucleotides: TGTACCAGCAGCTTGGGAGGGACAGGGAACGACGAGCAGTACTCC. Amino acids: CTSSLGGTGNDEQYS.

A word on this clonotype: A much larger clone lies one base from this, so it may be a read error. The J gene is TRBJ1-1, the V gene TRBV6-6; D is ambiguous. In germline, CDR1 is MNHNY, CDR2 SVGAGI (reference sequence). The V gene lost 6 bases and the J gene lost 11 bases, with 10 bases spanning the gap. The CDR3 has 10 residues. The CDR3 protein is CASRRDDAFF. CDR3 nucleotide sequence: TGTGCCAGCAGAAGAGATGACGCTTTCTTT.

Comment on this clonotype: Mismatch with germline at one junction end may stem from a read error. The chain employs TRBV11-2 and TRBJ2-2; tentative D call: TRBD2 (5 bases). This CDR3 is 14 amino acids long. Looked up from germline, CDR1 is SGHAT and CDR2 is FQNNGV. In DNA form, the CDR3 reads TGTGCCAGCAGCTTAGTGGCTAGTCCCGGGGAGCTGATTTTT. Translation gives CASSLVASPGELIF.

By sample fraction, this clonotype is medium-sized. The V gene is TRBV20-1, the J gene TRBJ2-1; D may be TRBD2 (6 bases). Deletions cut 2 bases from V and 3 bases from J, with 14 bases between. The CDR3 runs to 15 residues. The germline gives CDR1 DFQATT, CDR2 SNEGSKA (reference sequence). DNA of the CDR3: TGCAGTGCTAGATATGCGGGATCAAACTACAATGAGCAGTTCTTC. This gives the protein CSARYAGSNYNEQFF.

Comments on this clonotype: It may be a read error: a sequence one base away is much more abundant. V and J are TRBV4-3 and TRBJ2-3, with 8 bases identical to TRBD2. Germline CDR1 reads LGHNA; CDR2 reads YSLEER. The CDR3 spans 17 residues. The CDR3 loop reads CANSQQKGLASTDTQYF. The DNA of the CDR3 is TGCGCCAACAGCCAACAGAAAGGACTAGCTAGCACAGATACGCAGTATTTT.

Points on this clonotype: A much larger clone differs by one base, so this may be a read error. The chain joins TRBV20-1 to TRBJ2-7; the D is unclear. The CDR3 is 14 residues long. Germline loops: CDR1 DFQATT, CDR2 SNEGSKA (reference sequence). The CDR3 nucleotides are TGCAGTGCTAGGGATCGACGACGGTCCTTCGAGCAGTACTTC. This translates into CSARDRRRSFEQYF.

The sample holds a few counts of this clonotype. The chain links TRBV20-1 to TRBJ1-1, with 8 bases fitting TRBD1. Trimming at V came to 7 bases and at J to 5 bases, leaving 6 bases not matched to a gene. CDR3 size: 12 residues. Germline CDR1 is DFQATT and CDR2 is SNEGSKA (reference sequence). The DNA for the CDR3 is TGCAGTGTCCAGGGGGCGAGAACTGAAGCTTTCTTT. This gives the protein CSVQGARTEAFF.

The gene calls are TRBV4-2 and TRBJ1-1; 10 bases map to TRBD1. CDR1 is LGHNA and CDR2 is YNFKEQ in the germline V gene. CDR3 length: 14 residues. V was pared by 4 bases and J by 5 bases, with 4 bases of the junction left unmatched. The CDR3 region is CASSLTGGFTEAFF. DNA for the CDR3: TGTGCCAGCAGCCTGACAGGGGGCTTTACTGAAGCTTTCTTT.

This clonotype was observed at least ten times. This chain joins TRBV12-3 or TRBV12-4 and TRBJ1-3; 7 nucleotides line up with TRBD1. Trimming took 7 bases from V and 0 from J; bases not matched to a gene: 6. This CDR3 has 15 residues. CDR3 nucleotide sequence: TGTGCCAGCAAGCGACAGGGAAACTCTGGAAACACCATATATTTT. Its translation is CASKRQGNSGNTIYF.

This clonotype was observed a single time. The chain joins TRBV6-1 to TRBJ2-1; possibly TRBD2 for D (6 bases). Between the trimmed V and J ends, which lost 7 bases and 16 bases, there was a span of 41 bases. The germline CDR1 and CDR2 sequences are MNHNS and SASEGT. This CDR3 contains 19 residues. The CDR3 protein is CASMSRASAAQEGCNAQFF. The CDR3 bases are TGTGCCAGCATGAGTCGGGCTAGCGCCGCCCAAGAGGGCTGCAATGCGCAATTCTTC.

Turning to this clonotype: This may arise from a read error, as a much more abundant clone is one base away. The missing conserved phenylalanine or tryptophan at the end of this CDR3 makes a read error likely. V is TRBV4-2 and J is TRBJ2-3, with 7 positions matching TRBD1. CDR1 is LGHNA, CDR2 YNFKEQ, per germline. This CDR3 spans 15 amino acids. J was trimmed by 3 bases and V by 1 base; bases with no gene match: 4. CDR3 sequence (DNA): TGTGCCAGCAGCCAAGGACAGGGTCCTACAGATACGCAGTATCTT. Residues: CASSQGQGPTDTQYL.

This clonotype turned up a few times. This may stem from a read error, because a much larger clone lies one nucleotide away. V is TRBV20-1 and J is TRBJ1-1, with a tentative D call TRBD1 (6 bases). V was cut by 5 bases and J by 5 bases, with 21 bases left in between. The CDR3 is 15 amino acids. Germline CDR1 DFQATT, CDR2 SNEGSKA (reference sequence). As DNA, the CDR3 is TGCAGTGCTTCCGCCGAATTTTTTCAGGGGACTGAAGCTTTCTTT. This translates into CSASAEFFQGTEAFF.

Comments on this clonotype: This sequence may be a read error, since a much larger clone differs from it by one base. The chain links TRBV6-5 to TRBJ2-1, with D perhaps being TRBD1 or TRBD2 (5 bases each). This CDR3 region has 15 residues. The ends were cut back, 4 bases at V and 7 bases at J, with 17 bases in the middle. Germline values: CDR1 MNHEY, CDR2 SVGAGI. DNA for the CDR3: TGTGCCAGCAGTTCACAAACGGGACGTTGGAATGAGCAGTTCTTC. It is translated as CASSSQTGRWNEQFF.

Comment on this clonotype: At one of its ends the junction is not consistent with the germline gene, which may arise from a read error. This rearrangement joins TRBV11-1 to TRBJ2-3, with TRBD1 matching over 9 bases. CDR3 length equals 15 residues. Germline CDR1 reads SGHAT; CDR2 reads FQDESV (reference sequence). CDR3 in amino acids: CASNSGQGLADTQYF. CDR3 sequence (DNA): TGTGCCAGCAACTCGGGACAGGGCCTCGCTGATACACAGTATTTT.

The chain combines TRBV11-3 with TRBJ2-1; D is unresolved. CDR3 length: 13 residues. Between the trimmed V and J ends, which lost 9 bases and 10 bases, there was a span of 19 bases. Germline CDR1 SGHNT, CDR2 YENEEA. As DNA, the CDR3 is TGTGCCAGTAGACCCACACCTGGCAACGAGCAGTTCTTC. Translated: CASRPTPGNEQFF.

With respect to this clonotype: Just one base apart from a much larger clone, this may be a read error. The genes are TRBV12-3 or TRBV12-4 and TRBJ2-5; a possible D gene is TRBD1 (6 bases). Trimming stripped 1 base from V and 4 bases from J, with 10 bases between. The CDR3 loop spans 14 amino acids. Written as DNA, the CDR3 is TGTGCCAGCAGTTTAGATGACAGGTCAGAGACCCAGTACTTC. Translation gives CASSLDDRSETQYF.

This clonotype was recorded a few times. A clone one base away is much larger, so this may be a read error. The chain has TRBV20-1 and TRBJ1-2; D is undetermined. Deletions cut 6 bases from V and 10 bases from J, with 24 bases between. The CDR3 is 14 amino acids. CDR1 DFQATT and CDR2 SNEGSKA come from the germline V gene (reference sequence). CDR3 in amino acids: CSATTAGRASDYTF. DNA for the CDR3: TGCAGTGCGACAACGGCAGGAAGGGCAAGTGACTACACCTTC.